This TCR beta chain was captured in a study of cytomegalovirus exposure and HLA in healthy donors. The CDR3 runs 16 residues. Germline loops: CDR1 SGHNT, CDR2 YENEEA. V lost 1 base and J lost 5, with 17 bases in between. Study findings and constraints: An analysis done earlier found most TCR beta V segments productive about 87% or about 30% of the time. Sequencing had likely introduced a cluster of highly shared sequence variants as an artifact. The study put roughly 160 TCR beta chains on its list as cytomegalovirus-associated.

A single count supports this clone. The antigen is undetermined. Vbeta (60) and Jbeta (13) primers were used in the PCR. Generated by immunoSEQ multiplex PCR, the TCRdb table keeps only in-frame clones and is missing some. In the table there are hundreds of thousands of clones, about 80% of which are singletons. The chain uses TRBV11-3 and TRBJ2-5; D unclear. Sequenced input: PBMCs. The receptor comes from a male donor in good health and CMV-seronegative. The CDR3 DNA is TGTGCCAGCAGCTTAGGCGGTATGAGGCTGGGTGAGACCCAGTACTTC. It codes for CASSLGGMRLGETQYF.